Shown below are 26 T cell receptor beta chains from a single sample sequenced in a study of blood T cell repertoires in COVID-19. This table comes from immunoSEQ multiplex PCR, and its TCRdb copy is limited to in-frame clones, with some not included. The table lists 200,000 to 250,000 clones, around 84% of them singletons. The sequenced material came from peripheral blood. These receptors all stem from a woman aged 70-85 years with active or convalescent COVID-19.

The V and J genes are TRBV7-9 and TRBJ1-4; 7 bases align to TRBD1. The V segment lost 7 bases and the J segment 6 bases; nucleotides outside the gene matches: 14. The V gene's germline CDR1 is SEHNR and CDR2 FQNEAQ (reference sequence). This CDR3 has 16 amino acids. In DNA, the CDR3 is TGTGCCAGCAAACGATTGAGGGGGCGCGGATATGAAAAACTGTTTTTT. Residues: CASKRLRGRGYEKLFF.

The V and J genes are TRBV7-2 and TRBJ2-2, with D uncertain. CDR1 is SGHTA and CDR2 is FQGNSA in the germline V gene. The CDR3 totals 12 residues. V lost 5 bases to trimming and J lost 5 bases, with 6 bases between them. The chain's CDR3 is CASSIPTGELFF. The CDR3 bases are TGTGCCAGCAGCATCCCGACCGGGGAGCTGTTTTTT.

The rearrangement joins TRBV5-4 to TRBJ2-1; 12 nucleotides match TRBD2. Germline CDR1 and CDR2: SGHNT and YYREEE (reference sequence). The V and J ends lost 3 bases and 10 bases, in that order; junction bases with no gene match: 11. The CDR3 length is 16 residues. DNA for the CDR3: TGTGCCAGCAGCTCTCGAGGACTAGCGGGGATTGGGGAGCAGTTCTTC. This translates into CASSSRGLAGIGEQFF.

The chain joins TRBV10-3 to TRBJ1-6; D is perhaps TRBD1 (6 bases). Germline V gene data show CDR1 as ENHRY and CDR2 as SYGVKD. Trimming shortened V by 6 bases and J by 10 bases, and 16 bases separated the two germline ends. This CDR3 is 14 amino acids long. Here the CDR3 DNA reads TGTGCCATCAGAGGGCAGGGGATAAACTCACCCCTCCACTTT. It is translated as CAIRGQGINSPLHF.

The genes are TRBV14 and TRBJ2-3, with 9 bases matching TRBD2. CDR3 length: 13 amino acids. From germline, CDR1 is SGHDN and CDR2 FVKESK. Trimming removed 6 bases from V and 4 bases from J; junction bases left unmatched: 2. The CDR3 coding sequence is TGTGCCAGCAGACCTAGCGGGGCAGATACGCAGTATTTT. Amino acid sequence: CASRPSGADTQYF. The whole variable domain, filled in from reference TRBV14 and TRBJ2-3, reads EAGVTQFPSHSVIEKGQTVTLRCDPISGHDNLYWYRRVMGKEIKFLLHFVKESKQDESGMPNNRFLAERTGGTYSTLKVQPAELEDSGVYFCASRPSGADTQYFGPGTRLTVL.

The chain recombines TRBV27 with TRBJ1-6; 7 bases map to TRBD1. The CDR3 sequence is 16 residues long. Germline assignment: CDR1 MNHEY and CDR2 SMNVEV (reference sequence). V was pared by 3 bases and J by 2 bases, with 4 bases of the junction left unmatched. The CDR3 spells CASSFTGAPYNSPLHF. CDR3 DNA: TGTGCCAGCAGTTTCACAGGGGCTCCCTATAATTCACCCCTCCACTTT.

A single count supports this clone. V and J are TRBV4-2 and TRBJ1-1; 7 bases map to TRBD1. CDR3 length: 15 residues. With V trimmed by 0 bases and J by 5 bases, 6 bases remained unmatched. Germline V gives CDR1 LGHNA, CDR2 YNFKEQ. CDR3 in amino acids: CASSQDGTAGTEAFF. In DNA form, the CDR3 reads TGTGCCAGCAGCCAAGATGGGACAGCCGGGACTGAAGCTTTCTTT.

This clone has just one count. In DNA, the CDR3 is TGTGCAAGTCGCTTACGGTCCGGAAGCGGGGGGTCGGCAGATACGCAGTATTTT. Translation: CASRLRSGSGGSADTQYF. The V gene is TRBV12-2, the J gene TRBJ2-3; TRBD2 is the table's D call, not checked against the DNA. TRBV12-2 has pseudogene status. The CDR3 totals 18 residues.

The V call is TRBV6-2 or TRBV6-3, the J call TRBJ2-5; D may be TRBD2 (6 bases). Germline CDR1 MNHEY, CDR2 SVGEGT. The CDR3 runs to 16 residues. V was clipped by 0 bases and J by 5 bases, with 16 bases between them. CDR3 amino acids: CASSYSKTGGKETQYF. In DNA, the CDR3 is TGTGCCAGCAGTTACTCGAAGACCGGGGGAAAGGAGACCCAGTACTTC.

This chain connects TRBV9 to TRBJ1-1; the D gene is possibly TRBD1 (6 bases). V was pared by 3 bases and J by 0 bases, with 12 bases between. The germline V gene has CDR1 SGDLS and CDR2 YYNGEE. This CDR3 is 15 amino acids long. The CDR3 protein is CASSALTGVNTEAFF. The CDR3 DNA follows: TGTGCCAGCAGCGCCCTGACAGGAGTGAACACTGAAGCTTTCTTT. The whole variable domain, filled in from reference TRBV9 and TRBJ1-1, reads DSGVTQTPKHLITATGQRVTLRCSPRSGDLSVYWYQQSLDQGLQFLIQYYNGEERAKGNILERFSAQQFPDLHSELNLSSLELGDSALYFCASSALTGVNTEAFFGQGTRLTVV.

The chain employs TRBV11-3 and TRBJ2-3, with TRBD2 matching 14 bases. The length of the CDR3 is 16 residues. The ends lost 4 bases at V and 3 bases at J; junction bases unmatched: 3. Germline V gene lookup returns CDR1 SGHNT and CDR2 YENEEA. CDR3 in DNA: TGTGCCAGCAGCTCTAGACTAGCGGGGGGGACAGATACGCAGTATTTT. The encoded protein is CASSSRLAGGTDTQYF.

The rearrangement uses TRBV29-1 and TRBJ1-4, with TRBD1 as a possible D gene (6 bases). Germline CDR1 is SQVTM and CDR2 is ANQGSEA. The ends were cut back, 7 bases at V and 5 bases at J, with 11 bases in the middle. This CDR3 contains 12 residues. The CDR3 DNA reads TGCAGCGGGGGGGACACCAATGAAAAACTGTTTTTT. It encodes CSGGDTNEKLFF.

This clone was seen only a few times. The rearrangement joins TRBV7-8 to TRBJ1-6, with 9 nucleotides matching TRBD1. The CDR3 is 15 residues long. After removal of 5 bases from V and 7 bases from J, the junction contained 6 bases not matched to a gene. Per the germline V gene, CDR1 is SGHVS and CDR2 is FQNEAQ. CDR3 sequence: CASSPRTGANSPLHF. The CDR3 nucleotides are TGTGCCAGCAGCCCACGGACAGGGGCAAATTCACCCCTCCACTTT.

CDR3 protein: CASSSTVLYGYTF. In DNA form, the CDR3 reads TGTGCCAGCAGTTCCACGGTACTCTATGGCTACACCTTC. The V gene is TRBV28, the J gene TRBJ1-2; unclear D gene. CDR1 and CDR2 (germline): MDHEN, SYDVKM. Trimming removed 4 bases at V and 4 bases at J, with 10 bases between. This CDR3 has 13 amino acids.

The chain has TRBV9 and TRBJ2-2, with 8 bases lining up with TRBD2. The CDR3 contains 16 residues. Unmatched junction bases numbered 8, after V lost 4 bases and J lost 3 bases. Germline V CDR1 and CDR2: SGDLS, YYNGEE. The CDR3 DNA is TGTGCCAGCAGCCGCACGGGCGGGGGGTACACCGGGGAGCTGTTTTTT. Residues: CASSRTGGGYTGELFF.

This chain links TRBV27 with TRBJ1-2, with TRBD1 matching 9 bases. The junction had 9 bases not matched to a gene; V was cut back by 5 bases and J by 5 bases. CDR1 is MNHEY and CDR2 is SMNVEV in the germline V gene (reference sequence). The CDR3 sequence is 15 residues long. The CDR3 sequence is CASSPRQGGSYGYTF. The CDR3 DNA is TGTGCCAGCAGTCCACGACAGGGGGGCTCATATGGCTACACCTTC.

The V gene is TRBV7-9, the J gene TRBJ2-1; 7 positions match TRBD2. Germline CDR1 SEHNR, CDR2 FQNEAQ (reference sequence). The CDR3 is 18 residues long. The junction had 18 bases not matched to a gene; V was cut back by 3 bases and J by 7 bases. The DNA of the CDR3 is TGTGCCAGCAGCTTGGGGGGGTCGTACAAAGGGTTTAGGAATGAGCAGTTCTTC. It translates to CASSLGGSYKGFRNEQFF. The full variable domain, its missing parts supplied by reference TRBV7-9 and TRBJ2-1, is DTGVSQNPRHKITKRGQNVTFRCDPISEHNRLYWYRQTLGQGPEFLTYFQNEAQLEKSRLLSDRFSAERPKGSFSTLEIQRTEQGDSAMYLCASSLGGSYKGFRNEQFFGPGTRLTVL.

CDR3 bases: TGTGCCAGCAGCCCCGTTAGGGGTGTTCGGGAAAAACTGTTTTTT. It is translated as CASSPVRGVREKLFF. The chain carries TRBV11-2 and TRBJ1-4, with a tentative D call TRBD1 (5 bases). CDR3 length equals 15 residues. V lost 5 bases, J lost 8 bases, and 18 bases lay in between. In germline, CDR1 is SGHAT, CDR2 FQNNGV.

The V call is TRBV10-3, the J call TRBJ1-6; no clear D gene. Per germline, CDR1 ENHRY and CDR2 SYGVKD. This CDR3 has 15 residues. With 1 base removed from V and 6 bases from J, the gap between germline ends came to 10 bases. CDR3 protein: CAISEWEGGNSPLHF. Here the CDR3 DNA reads TGTGCCATCAGTGAGTGGGAGGGAGGTAATTCACCCCTCCACTTT.

The genes are TRBV6-5 and TRBJ1-2; 10 bases line up with TRBD1. The CDR3 is 15 amino acids. Germline V lookup: CDR1 MNHEY, CDR2 SVGAGI. J was trimmed by 2 bases and V by 4 bases; bases with no gene match: 4. Here the CDR3 DNA reads TGTGCCAGCAGTTGGACAGGGGGGTGGAACTATGGCTACACCTTC. This encodes CASSWTGGWNYGYTF.

The rearrangement joins TRBV27 to TRBJ1-6, with D tentatively TRBD1 (5 bases). The germline gives CDR1 MNHEY, CDR2 SMNVEV (reference sequence). The germline V and J ends were trimmed by 10 bases and 5 bases, with 12 bases remaining between them. The CDR3 contains 13 residues. CDR3 in DNA: TGTGCCACCAGGGCCCAAAATAATTCACCCCTCCACTTT. It specifies CATRAQNNSPLHF.

This clone was found once. The chain links TRBV6-1 to TRBJ2-3, with D uncertain. V shed 7 bases and J shed 3 bases, with 5 bases lying between them. The CDR3 runs 11 residues. The germline gives CDR1 MNHNS, CDR2 SASEGT. CDR3 sequence (DNA): TGTGCCAGCACCCAAACAGATACGCAGTATTTT. It translates to CASTQTDTQYF.

This chain links TRBV7-8 with TRBJ1-2; D gene unclear. Looked up from germline, CDR1 is SGHVS and CDR2 is FQNEAQ. Between the trimmed V and J ends, which lost 5 bases and 3 bases, there was a span of 13 bases. The CDR3 has 14 amino acids. The CDR3 loop is CASSHRVNDYGYTF. CDR3 sequence (DNA): TGTGCCAGCAGCCACCGGGTTAACGACTATGGCTACACCTTC.

This clone came up once. The chain employs TRBV13 and TRBJ2-1, with TRBD2 identical over 8 bases. The CDR3 contains 18 residues. CDR1 and CDR2 (germline): PRHDT, FYEKMQ (reference sequence). V was clipped by 6 bases and J by 1 base; unmatched bases: 14. DNA for the CDR3: TGTGCCAGCAGACCCGGGACTAGGGGTCCGGGGTCCTACAATGAGCAGTTCTTC. It translates to CASRPGTRGPGSYNEQFF.

This clone was counted between two and nine times. The chain uses TRBV12-3 or TRBV12-4 and TRBJ1-2; 7 nucleotides line up with TRBD1. The ends lost 5 bases at V and 5 bases at J; junction bases unmatched: 5. CDR3 length: 13 residues. The CDR3 DNA reads TGTGCCAGCAGTACGACAGGGCGGTATGGCTACACCTTC. Its translation is CASSTTGRYGYTF.

This clone has just one count. The rearrangement joins TRBV6-2 or TRBV6-3 to TRBJ2-1; 8 bases line up with TRBD2. J was trimmed by 7 bases and V by 4 bases; bases with no gene match: 12. Germline CDR1 is MNHEY and CDR2 is SVGEGT. CDR3 size: 16 residues. As DNA, the CDR3 is TGTGCCAGCAGTTCCAGCACTGCAGTAGCGGGGAATGAGCAGTTCTTC. As protein: CASSSSTAVAGNEQFF.